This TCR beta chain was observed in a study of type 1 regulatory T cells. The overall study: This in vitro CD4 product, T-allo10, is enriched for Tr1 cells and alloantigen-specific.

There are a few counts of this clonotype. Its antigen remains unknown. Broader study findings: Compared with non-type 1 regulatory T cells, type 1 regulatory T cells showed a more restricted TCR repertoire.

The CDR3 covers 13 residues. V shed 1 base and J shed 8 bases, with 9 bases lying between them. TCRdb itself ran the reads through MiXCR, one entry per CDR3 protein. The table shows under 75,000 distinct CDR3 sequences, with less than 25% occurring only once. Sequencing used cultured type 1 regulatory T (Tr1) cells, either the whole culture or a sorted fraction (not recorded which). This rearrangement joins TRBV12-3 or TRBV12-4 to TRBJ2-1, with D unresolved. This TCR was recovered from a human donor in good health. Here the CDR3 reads CASSLGARDEQFF. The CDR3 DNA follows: TGTGCCAGCAGTTTAGGGGCCCGAGATGAGCAGTTCTTC.